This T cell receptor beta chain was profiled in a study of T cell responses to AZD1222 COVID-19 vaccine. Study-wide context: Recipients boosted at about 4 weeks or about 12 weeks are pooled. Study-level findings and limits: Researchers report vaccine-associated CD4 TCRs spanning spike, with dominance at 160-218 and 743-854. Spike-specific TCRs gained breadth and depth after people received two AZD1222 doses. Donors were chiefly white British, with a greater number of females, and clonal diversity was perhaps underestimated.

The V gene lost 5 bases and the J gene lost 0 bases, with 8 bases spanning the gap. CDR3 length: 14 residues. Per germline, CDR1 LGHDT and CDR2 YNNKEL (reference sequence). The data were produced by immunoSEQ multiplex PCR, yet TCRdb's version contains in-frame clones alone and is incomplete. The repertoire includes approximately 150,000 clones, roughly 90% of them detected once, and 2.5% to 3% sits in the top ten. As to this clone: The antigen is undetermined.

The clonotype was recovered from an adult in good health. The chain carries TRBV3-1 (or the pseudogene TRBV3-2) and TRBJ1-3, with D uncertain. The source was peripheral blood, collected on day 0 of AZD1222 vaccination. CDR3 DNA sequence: TGTGCCAGCAGCTCTGGGGTCTCTGGAAACACCATATATTTT. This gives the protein CASSSGVSGNTIYF.